What follows describes a single T cell receptor (beta chain). Antigen unknown. Method: immunoSEQ multiplex PCR; TCRdb's copy keeps in-frame clones and lacks some. This sample has 40,000 to 65,000 clones; approximately 84% occur once, and the top ten carry 8% to 9.5%. The sample is drawn from a study of T cell clones after liver transplantation. Study details: Liver transplant recipients had immunosuppression withdrawal attempted within 2 years. Post-transplant blood was tracked for graft-donor-reactive T cell clones identified in a pre-transplant mixed lymphocyte reaction.

General study results and limits: A larger donor-reactive than third-party decline suggested partial antigen-specific deletion.

CDR1 is SGHTA and CDR2 is FQGNSA in the germline V gene. CDR3 length: 14 residues. The V gene lost 3 bases and the J gene lost 7 bases, with 12 bases spanning the gap. This clonotype was sampled from a human donor who received a liver transplant. The J gene is TRBJ2-2, the V gene TRBV7-2; D possibly corresponds to TRBD2 (5 bases). The input for sequencing was CD4+ T cells from blood, taken before liver transplant. The chain's CDR3 is CASSFSGINGELFF. CDR3 bases: TGTGCCAGCAGCTTTTCCGGGATTAACGGGGAGCTGTTTTTT.